The rows below give T cell receptor beta chains drawn from one sample of a study of T cells after somatic rescue of genetic block. Sequenced by immunoSEQ multiplex PCR; TCRdb stores in-frame clones only, minus some. The data hold 45,000 to 55,000 clones, with around 96% observed a single time. The sample was peripheral blood mononuclear cells (PBMCs). The receptors were gathered from a child younger than two. The CDR3 runs from the conserved cysteine through the conserved F or W.

v_call	j_call	cdr3_aa
TRBV10-2	TRBJ2-7	CASRGLAGGNEQYF
TRBV10-3	TRBJ1-3	CAIKKGATGNTIYF
TRBV5-1	TRBJ1-2	CASSLPGFNGYTF
TRBV5-1	TRBJ2-6	CASSYGTSGANVLTF
TRBV27	TRBJ1-1	CASSLGRGGTEAFF
TRBV10-3	TRBJ1-1	CAIRQGNTEAFF
TRBV6-6	TRBJ2-7	CASSTGTANYEQYF
TRBV7-9	TRBJ2-4	CASSRGGLAGGREKNIQYF
TRBV5-1	TRBJ2-1	CASSLTAGGPHEQFF
TRBV7-2	TRBJ2-1	CASSAPGLAGNEQFF
TRBV21-1	TRBJ1-1	CASSKEGLNTEAFF
TRBV5-1	TRBJ2-7	CASSLTGGPGEQYF
TRBV6-1	TRBJ1-2	CASSEGQNYGYTF
TRBV6-1	TRBJ2-7	CASRPGLVRVQYF
TRBV19	.	CASSKIAGGPYEQYF
TRBV5-1	TRBJ2-1	CASSPAREQFF
TRBV5-1	TRBJ1-4	CASSPRQGYSEKLFF
TRBV6-5	TRBJ2-7	CASRRTGGYEQYF
TRBV19	TRBJ2-7	CASSMGVWGYEQYF
TRBV7-2	TRBJ1-1	CASSLVAYQTEAFF
TRBV7-8	TRBJ2-1	CASSFPGTHSYNEQFF
TRBV5-4	TRBJ2-6	CASSLGWTGGHGANVLTF
TRBV5-1	TRBJ2-7	CASSWTDQSYEQYF
TRBV7-3	TRBJ2-2	CASSLMGDTGELFF
TRBV29-1	TRBJ1-1	CSVEALLDRGTEAFF
TRBV27	TRBJ2-1	CASSLSGGNEQFF
TRBV19	TRBJ2-3	CASSQREGTDTQYF
TRBV6-5	TRBJ2-5	CASSYSSSGGWGQYF
TRBV6-1	TRBJ1-2	CASGKQVPYGYTF
TRBV6-5	TRBJ1-6	CASSYRDNSPLHF
TRBV20-1	TRBJ2-1	CSAKAYNEQFF
TRBV30	TRBJ2-2	CAWSVMGMEHRGAVF
TRBV7-3	TRBJ2-5	CASSFTQQETQYF
TRBV19	TRBJ1-5	CASSIEVGYSNQPQHF
TRBV13	.	CASSSDDRVEQYF
TRBV6-4	TRBJ2-2	CASSGLAGAGELFF
TRBV6-5	TRBJ2-5	CASSYTGETQYF
TRBV6-1	TRBJ1-2	CASALLGSGGPGYTF
TRBV20-1	TRBJ2-3	CSASDTDTQYF
TRBV5-1	TRBJ2-5	CASSLARTPGTQYF
TRBV6-1	TRBJ2-4	CASSEGQPKNIQYF
TRBV2	TRBJ2-1	CASTSSGRSYNEQFF
TRBV5-1	TRBJ2-2	CASSLDPNRDTGELFF
TRBV5-4	TRBJ1-2	CASSPRQGKGYTF
TRBV14	TRBJ1-1	CASSLATGTDLTEAFF
TRBV14	TRBJ1-5	CASSHGNQPQHF
TRBV10-1	TRBJ2-3	CASSESGTTDTQYF
TRBV7-6	TRBJ2-3	CASSLAGVPGPSTDTQYF
TRBV5-4	TRBJ2-6	CASSLASGNSGANVLTF
TRBV2	TRBJ2-7	CASSSRDSSYEQYF
TRBV5-8	TRBJ2-7	CASSITGTSGSYEQYF
TRBV27	TRBJ2-7	CASSLSGGSYEQYF
TRBV18	TRBJ2-3	CASSPPSTDTQYF
TRBV7-2	TRBJ2-3	CASRRGRGTDTQYF
TRBV5-5	TRBJ2-5	CASSFLAGERETQYF
TRBV5-1	TRBJ1-6	CASSLGHYNSPLHF
TRBV4-1	TRBJ2-1	CASSQDSSYNEQFF
TRBV5-4	TRBJ2-2	CASSQGQALLANTGELFF